This TCR beta chain was profiled in a study of shared clonotypes between healthy human individuals. Study results and limitations: It was only blood that was sampled, and tissue repertoires likely differ. Genetic and exposure-history diversity was limited by the few donors. How much donors shared clonotypes was expected to be affected by sequencing depth.

Investigators spread the genomic DNA of each subset evenly over several immunoSEQ plates. The data were produced by immunoSEQ multiplex PCR, yet TCRdb's version contains in-frame clones alone and is incomplete. The sample has about 470,000 clones, roughly 77% seen once; the top ten hold less than 15%. This CDR3 is 12 amino acids long. Germline V gene sequence: CDR1 MGHDK, CDR2 SYGVNS. V gave up 4 bases and J gave up 7 bases; unmatched junction bases: 4. Notes on this clone: The target antigen is unknown.

Material for sequencing was PBMCs. The chain combines TRBV25-1 with TRBJ2-7, with 7 bases that match TRBD1. The clonotype comes from a woman aged 35 to 49 in good health. Some clones in this sample may be carry-over from other donors' samples. The CDR3 loop reads CASSADRREQYF. CDR3 nucleotides: TGTGCCAGCAGTGCGGACAGGAGGGAGCAGTACTTC.